Sequencing of this TCR beta chain was carried out in a study of tumor-infiltrating lymphocytes in primary liver carcinoma. Study details: Patients were men and women aged 30 to 69 years.

Making TCR beta cDNA involved 400 to 600 ng total RNA and a constant-region primer. Libraries for TCR beta were built through three nested multiplex PCR rounds, which together made up a slightly modified ARM-PCR procedure. Each of the first two PCR rounds ran approximately 11 cycles with TRBV1-TRBV30 forward and C-beta reverse primers. TCRdb reprocessed the multiplex PCR reads via MiXCR and lists one record per CDR3 protein. The sample shows nearly 200,000 distinct CDR3 sequences, around three fifths of them seen only once. Regarding this clonotype: One end of the junction fails to match germline, which may point to a read error.

The CDR3 length is 16 residues. The germline gives CDR1 SEHNR, CDR2 FQNEAQ (reference sequence). They got blood RNA out of unsorted whole blood and also pulled out germline DNA. The chain uses TRBV7-9 and TRBJ2-1; a possible D gene is TRBD2 (5 bases). This TCR was sampled from a woman aged 60 to 75 with primary liver carcinoma and hepatitis B virus infection. Input material: peripheral blood. The CDR3 spells CASSPTSAENYNEEFF. DNA for the CDR3: TGTGCCAGCAGCCCCACTTCAGCGGAAAACTACAATGAGGAGTTCTTC.